These 21 T cell receptor beta chains were all obtained from the same sample, sequenced in a study of blood T cell repertoires in COVID-19. Clones were sequenced by immunoSEQ multiplex PCR, and TCRdb holds only the in-frame ones, with some missing. The table records about 130,000 clones, roughly 80% of them present only once. The sequenced sample was peripheral blood. The receptors derive from a woman of 80 years or more with acute or convalescent COVID-19.

V usage is TRBV5-1 and J usage is TRBJ1-2, with D hard to call. The CDR3 has 15 residues. Trimming pared 1 base from V and 0 bases from J, leaving 10 bases between. Germline lookup yields CDR1 SGHRS and CDR2 YFSETQ. In DNA form, the CDR3 reads TGCGCCAGCAGCTTGTTAGCGTCAGCTAACTATGGCTACACCTTC. Its translation: CASSLLASANYGYTF.

The CDR3 region has the DNA TGTGCCAGTAGTATAGCCCGGCGGCAGCTTGGAAACACCATATATTTT. Its protein product is CASSIARRQLGNTIYF. The chain links TRBV19 to TRBJ1-3; D remains ambiguous. CDR3 size: 16 residues. Looked up from germline, CDR1 is LNHDA and CDR2 is SQIVND (reference sequence). V was clipped by 1 base and J by 3 bases, with 13 bases between them.

The rearrangement uses TRBV2 and TRBJ1-1; D ambiguous. There are 13 residues in the CDR3. Germline V gives CDR1 SNHLY, CDR2 FYNNEI. With 8 bases removed from V and 1 base from J, the gap between germline ends came to 11 bases. CDR3 nucleotide sequence: TGTGCCAGCGTCGTTCGGAGGAACACTGAAGCTTTCTTT. Translation: CASVVRRNTEAFF.

The rearrangement uses TRBV12-5 and TRBJ2-2; D might be TRBD1 (6 bases). V lost 0 bases to trimming and J lost 4 bases, with 15 bases between them. CDR1 and CDR2 from the germline V gene are LGHNT and FRNRAP. The CDR3 covers 17 residues. The CDR3 DNA follows: TGTGCTAGTGGTTTGGTAATCGGGACACTTCGCACCGGGGAGCTGTTTTTT. Translated, it gives CASGLVIGTLRTGELFF.

This clone was counted only a few times. The chain has TRBV7-9 and TRBJ2-2; 7 positions match TRBD2. Germline CDR1 SEHNR, CDR2 FQNEAQ (reference sequence). The CDR3 loop spans 16 amino acids. V dropped 2 bases and J dropped 2; count of bases not matched to a gene: 5. The CDR3 reads CASSLRSGVNTGELFF. The DNA for the CDR3 is TGTGCCAGCAGCTTAAGGAGCGGGGTCAACACCGGGGAGCTGTTTTTT.

The chain combines TRBV30 with TRBJ1-1; D call uncertain. The germline V gene encodes CDR1 GTSNPN and CDR2 SVGIG (reference sequence). V shed 1 base and J shed 0 bases, with 15 bases lying between them. The CDR3 contains 16 residues. CDR3 in DNA: TGTGCCTGGAGTGCCGGCAGGACTATTTTGAACACTGAAGCTTTCTTT. Its translation is CAWSAGRTILNTEAFF.

This clone has only a few counts. The gene calls are TRBV11-2 and TRBJ2-7; weak D call: TRBD2 (5 bases). Germline V gene lookup returns CDR1 SGHAT and CDR2 FQNNGV. With 5 bases removed from V and 2 bases from J, the gap between germline ends came to 13 bases. This CDR3 has 14 residues. The DNA of the CDR3 is TGTGCCAGCAGCAACAGCGGACCCGCCTACGAGCAGTACTTC. It translates to CASSNSGPAYEQYF.

The chain carries TRBV7-3 and TRBJ1-2, with unresolved D. This CDR3 region has 13 residues. V lost 8 bases and J 7 bases, leaving 17 bases between the germline ends. CDR1 SGHTA and CDR2 FQGTGA come from the germline V gene. CDR3 coding DNA: TGTGCCAGCGGGAACCCGAGTGCGGGTGGCTACACCTTC. It codes for CASGNPSAGGYTF.

This chain connects TRBV2 to TRBJ2-7; D perhaps matches TRBD1 (6 bases). CDR1 and CDR2 (germline): SNHLY, FYNNEI. The ends were cut back, 8 bases at V and 5 bases at J, with 13 bases in the middle. The CDR3 has 12 residues. The CDR3 nucleotides read TGTGCCAGCCAGGGGCGCGTCAACGAGCAGTACTTC. This gives the protein CASQGRVNEQYF.

The chain carries TRBV10-2 and TRBJ2-3; TRBD2 matches at 10 bases. The CDR3 sequence is 18 residues long. J gave up 0 bases and V 3 bases, and 9 bases lay outside the gene matches. Germline values: CDR1 WSHSY, CDR2 SAAADI. CDR3 region: CASSDRARLAGSTDTQYF. CDR3 sequence (DNA): TGCGCCAGCAGTGATAGGGCCCGACTAGCGGGTAGCACAGATACGCAGTATTTT.

The CDR3 loop reads CASSFTSGGGNEQFF. DNA for the CDR3: TGTGCCAGCAGCTTTACTAGCGGGGGAGGAAATGAGCAGTTCTTC. The chain employs TRBV7-6 and TRBJ2-1, with TRBD2 matching over 11 bases. Germline-derived CDR1 and CDR2 are SGHVS and FNYEAQ. V dropped 3 bases and J dropped 7; count of bases not matched to a gene: 5. The CDR3 has 15 amino acids.

V usage is TRBV27 and J usage is TRBJ2-5; TRBD1 might be the D (6 bases). This CDR3 is built from 12 residues. Trimming removed 5 bases from V and 4 bases from J, with 8 bases in between. CDR1 and CDR2 (germline): MNHEY, SMNVEV (reference sequence). The CDR3 DNA sequence: TGTGCCAGCAGTCCACAGGGAGAGACCCAGTACTTC. Amino acid sequence: CASSPQGETQYF.

This sequence joins TRBV7-9 and TRBJ2-5; D not resolved. This CDR3 comprises 11 residues. V lost 4 bases and J lost 7, with 7 bases in between. Germline loops: CDR1 SEHNR, CDR2 FQNEAQ (reference sequence). CDR3 nucleotide sequence: TGTGCCAGCAGCTCCGTGGCGACCCAGTACTTC. Amino acids: CASSSVATQYF.

This chain joins TRBV18 and TRBJ1-4; D uncertain. The CDR3 contains 14 residues. CDR1 is KGHSH, CDR2 LQKENI, per germline. V lost 2 bases and J lost 7, with 11 bases in between. Here the CDR3 DNA reads TGTGCCAGCTCACCAAGCGATCTTAGTGAAAAACTGTTTTTT. Translation: CASSPSDLSEKLFF.

The CDR3 DNA follows: TGTGCCAGCAGTGATGAACTAGCGGGGAGTGAGACCCAGTACTTC. It is translated as CASSDELAGSETQYF. The chain recombines TRBV2 with TRBJ2-5; TRBD2 aligns across 10 bases. Germline lookup yields CDR1 SNHLY and CDR2 FYNNEI. The J segment lost 5 bases and the V segment lost 3 bases, leaving 6 bases of the junction unmatched. The CDR3 has 15 amino acids.

CDR3 nucleotides: TGTGCCAGCAGCCGGGACTCTAGTGGCTCCCCCCTCCACTTT. Its protein is CASSRDSSGSPLHF. The rearrangement uses TRBV4-2 and TRBJ1-6; a weak D match, TRBD1 (5 bases). Trimming pared 4 bases from V and 13 bases from J, leaving 17 bases between. CDR3 length equals 14 residues. Germline values: CDR1 LGHNA, CDR2 YNFKEQ.

The rearrangement links TRBV5-4 to TRBJ1-2, with 8 nucleotides matching TRBD1. The CDR3 totals 14 residues. V lost 4 bases to trimming and J lost 8 bases; unmatched junction nucleotides: 10. Per the germline V gene, CDR1 is SGHNT and CDR2 is YYREEE (reference sequence). The CDR3 coding sequence is TGTGCCAGCAGCCTTAGGACAGGGAGAGGCGGCTACACCTTC. Protein: CASSLRTGRGGYTF.

This rearrangement joins TRBV5-1 to TRBJ2-7, with 7 bases matching TRBD2. Unmatched junction bases numbered 5, after V lost 0 bases and J lost 5 bases. This CDR3 contains 14 residues. Per germline, CDR1 SGHRS and CDR2 YFSETQ. The CDR3, as DNA: TGCGCCAGCAGCTTGGCCACGGCGGGGGACGAGCAGTACTTC. Amino acid sequence: CASSLATAGDEQYF. Combining the CDR3 with reference TRBV5-1 and TRBJ2-7 gives the whole variable domain KAGVTQTPRYLIKTRGQQVTLSCSPISGHRSVSWYQQTPGQGLQFLFEYFSETQRNKGNFPGRFSGRQFSNSRSEMNVSTLELGDSALYLCASSLATAGDEQYFGPGTRLTVT.

The CDR3 bases are TGTGCCTGGGGGGGGAGCACCGGGGAGCTGTTTTTT. It yields the protein CAWGGSTGELFF. The gene calls are TRBV30 and TRBJ2-2, with D possibly TRBD2 on 6 matching bases. Germline V CDR1 and CDR2: GTSNPN, SVGIG (reference sequence). The germline V and J ends were trimmed by 5 bases and 4 bases, with 8 bases remaining between them. The length of the CDR3 is 12 residues.

The V call is TRBV27, the J call TRBJ1-1; 8 bases match TRBD1. The CDR3 consists of 15 residues. The germline V gene encodes CDR1 MNHEY and CDR2 SMNVEV (reference sequence). V trimming: 2 bases; J trimming: 5 bases; junction bases outside the gene matches: 7. For the CDR3, the DNA is TGTGCCAGCAGTTTAATCGGACAGGGAAATACTGAAGCTTTCTTT. This translates into CASSLIGQGNTEAFF.

The V and J genes are TRBV5-1 and TRBJ2-7; D possibly corresponds to TRBD1 (8 bases). In germline, CDR1 is SGHRS, CDR2 YFSETQ. V was clipped by 6 bases and J by 6 bases, with 16 bases between them. This CDR3 is built from 13 residues. The CDR3 DNA follows: TGCGCCAGCACGAGACAGGGGACTATCGAGCAGTACTTC. This gives the protein CASTRQGTIEQYF.